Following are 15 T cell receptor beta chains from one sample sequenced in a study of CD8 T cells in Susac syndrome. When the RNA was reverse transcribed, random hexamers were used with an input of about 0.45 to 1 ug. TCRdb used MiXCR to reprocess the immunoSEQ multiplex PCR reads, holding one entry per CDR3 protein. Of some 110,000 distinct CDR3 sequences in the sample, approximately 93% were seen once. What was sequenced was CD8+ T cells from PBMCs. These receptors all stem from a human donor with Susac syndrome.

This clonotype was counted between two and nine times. CDR3 nucleotides: TGTGCCAGCGGGGGGGCCTACGAGCAGTACTTC. Protein product: CASGGAYEQYF. This chain uses TRBV6-5 with TRBJ2-7; TRBD2 agrees at 7 bases. The CDR3 has 11 amino acids. Trimming at V came to 8 bases and at J to 2 bases, leaving 0 bases not matched to a gene. Germline CDR1 and CDR2: MNHEY and SVGAGI.

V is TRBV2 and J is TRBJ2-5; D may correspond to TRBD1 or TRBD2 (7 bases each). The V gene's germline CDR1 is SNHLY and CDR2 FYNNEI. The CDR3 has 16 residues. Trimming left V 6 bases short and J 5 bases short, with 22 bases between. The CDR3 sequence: CASRRRGGDLRETQYF. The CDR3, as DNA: TGTGCCAGCAGACGCAGGGGGGGCGACCTTCGGGAGACCCAGTACTTC. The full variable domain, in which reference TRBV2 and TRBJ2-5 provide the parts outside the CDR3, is EPEVTQTPSHQVTQMGQEVILRCVPISNHLYFYWYRQILGQKVEFLVSFYNNEISEKSEIFDDQFSVERPDGSNFTLKIRSTKLEDSAMYFCASRRRGGDLRETQYFGPGTRLLVL.

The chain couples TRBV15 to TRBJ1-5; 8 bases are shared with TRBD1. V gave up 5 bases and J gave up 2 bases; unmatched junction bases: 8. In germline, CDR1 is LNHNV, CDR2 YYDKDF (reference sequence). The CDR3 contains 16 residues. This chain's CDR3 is CATSDRGHHGNQPQHF. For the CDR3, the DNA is TGTGCCACCAGCGACAGGGGCCACCATGGCAATCAGCCCCAGCATTTT.

The CDR3 sequence is CAIGTASTDTQYF. CDR3 nucleotides: TGTGCCATTGGGACAGCTAGCACAGATACGCAGTATTTT. The V call is TRBV5-4, the J call TRBJ2-3; 7 bases agree with TRBD1. The length of the CDR3 is 13 residues. Losses at the gene ends were 9 bases for V and 0 bases for J; bases not matched to a gene: 4. Germline V gene sequence: CDR1 SGHNT, CDR2 YYREEE (reference sequence).

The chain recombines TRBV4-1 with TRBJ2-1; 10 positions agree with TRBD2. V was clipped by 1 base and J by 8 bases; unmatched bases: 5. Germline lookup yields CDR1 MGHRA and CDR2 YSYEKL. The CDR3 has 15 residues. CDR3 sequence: CASSQGTSGSDEQFF. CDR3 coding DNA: TGCGCCAGCAGCCAAGGGACTAGCGGTTCCGATGAGCAGTTCTTC.

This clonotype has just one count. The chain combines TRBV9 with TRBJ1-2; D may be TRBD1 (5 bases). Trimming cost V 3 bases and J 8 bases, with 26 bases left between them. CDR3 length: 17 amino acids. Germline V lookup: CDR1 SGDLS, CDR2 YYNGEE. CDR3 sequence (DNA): TGTGCCAGCAGCGAGGGGTCGGAGGCAGGTGAATGGGGGGGCTACACCTTC. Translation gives CASSEGSEAGEWGGYTF.

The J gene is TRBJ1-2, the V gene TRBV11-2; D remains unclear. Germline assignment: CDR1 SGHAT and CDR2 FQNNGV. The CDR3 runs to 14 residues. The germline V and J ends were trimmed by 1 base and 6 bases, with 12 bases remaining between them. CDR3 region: CASSLVGAGDGYTF. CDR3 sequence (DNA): TGTGCCAGCAGCTTAGTTGGTGCGGGAGATGGCTACACCTTC.

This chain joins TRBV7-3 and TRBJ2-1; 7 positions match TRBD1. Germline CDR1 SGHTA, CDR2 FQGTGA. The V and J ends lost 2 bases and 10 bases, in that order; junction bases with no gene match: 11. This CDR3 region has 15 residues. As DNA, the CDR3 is TGTGCCAGCAGCTTATCCCCGAACAGGGGAGACGAGCAGTTCTTC. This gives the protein CASSLSPNRGDEQFF.

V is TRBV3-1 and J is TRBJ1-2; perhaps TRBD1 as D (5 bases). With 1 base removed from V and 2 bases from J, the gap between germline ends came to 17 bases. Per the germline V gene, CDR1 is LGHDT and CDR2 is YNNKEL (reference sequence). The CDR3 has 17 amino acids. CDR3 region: CASSQVIRQGPNYGYTF. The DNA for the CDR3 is TGTGCCAGCAGCCAAGTTATCCGCCAGGGCCCAAACTATGGCTACACCTTC.

The chain's CDR3 is CASSEWQGTEAFF. CDR3 in DNA: TGTGCCAGCAGTGAGTGGCAGGGCACTGAAGCTTTCTTT. This chain links TRBV2 with TRBJ1-1; TRBD1 is a possible D gene (5 bases). The CDR3 totals 13 residues. Between the trimmed V and J ends, which lost 3 bases and 4 bases, there was a span of 9 bases. Looked up from germline, CDR1 is SNHLY and CDR2 is FYNNEI.

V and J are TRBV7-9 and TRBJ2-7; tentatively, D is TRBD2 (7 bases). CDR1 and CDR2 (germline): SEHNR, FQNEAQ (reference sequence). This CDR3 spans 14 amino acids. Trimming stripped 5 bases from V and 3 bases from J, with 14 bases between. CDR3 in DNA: TGTGCCAGCAGCCCCGGGGGAGGGGGCTACGAGCAGTACTTC. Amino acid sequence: CASSPGGGGYEQYF.

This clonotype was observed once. CDR3 nucleotides: TGTGCCAGCAGTGAAAGGGCTAGCGGGGGAGCCTACGAGCAGTACTTC. It encodes CASSERASGGAYEQYF. This chain links TRBV6-1 with TRBJ2-7; the match to TRBD2 covers 10 bases. Germline loops: CDR1 MNHNS, CDR2 SASEGT. J lost 2 bases, V lost 2 bases, and 6 bases had no gene match. This CDR3 is built from 16 residues.

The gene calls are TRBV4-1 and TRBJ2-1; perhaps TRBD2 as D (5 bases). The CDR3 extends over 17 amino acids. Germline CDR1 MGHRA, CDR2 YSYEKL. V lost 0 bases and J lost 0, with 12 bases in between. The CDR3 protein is CASSQDLASLSYNEQFF. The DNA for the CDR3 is TGCGCCAGCAGCCAAGATCTCGCTAGCCTCTCCTACAATGAGCAGTTCTTC.

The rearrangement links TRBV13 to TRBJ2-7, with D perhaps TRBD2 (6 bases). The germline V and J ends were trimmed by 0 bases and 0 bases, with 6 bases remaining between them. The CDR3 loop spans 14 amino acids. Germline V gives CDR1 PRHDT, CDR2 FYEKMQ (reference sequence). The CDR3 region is CASSLGTSSYEQYF. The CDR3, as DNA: TGTGCCAGCAGCTTAGGGACTAGCTCCTACGAGCAGTACTTC.

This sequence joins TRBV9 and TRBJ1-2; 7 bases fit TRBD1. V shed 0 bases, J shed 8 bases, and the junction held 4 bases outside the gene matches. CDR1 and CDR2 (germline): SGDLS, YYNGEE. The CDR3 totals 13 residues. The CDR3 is CASSVGQGGGYTF. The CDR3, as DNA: TGTGCCAGCAGCGTAGGACAGGGAGGCGGCTACACCTTC.